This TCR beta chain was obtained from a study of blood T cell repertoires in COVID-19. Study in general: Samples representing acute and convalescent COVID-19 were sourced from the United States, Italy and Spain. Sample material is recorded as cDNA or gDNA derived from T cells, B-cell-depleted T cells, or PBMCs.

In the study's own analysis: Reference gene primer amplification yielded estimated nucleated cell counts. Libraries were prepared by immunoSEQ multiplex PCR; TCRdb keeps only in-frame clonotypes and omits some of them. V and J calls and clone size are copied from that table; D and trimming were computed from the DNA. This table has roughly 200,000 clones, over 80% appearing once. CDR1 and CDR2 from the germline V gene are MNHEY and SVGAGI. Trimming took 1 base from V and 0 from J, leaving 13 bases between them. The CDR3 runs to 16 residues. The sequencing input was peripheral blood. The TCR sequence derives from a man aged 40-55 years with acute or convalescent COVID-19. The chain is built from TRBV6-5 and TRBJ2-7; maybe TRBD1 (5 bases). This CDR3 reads CASSYLPRQGSYEQYF. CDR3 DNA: TGTGCCAGCAGTTACTTGCCGAGGCAGGGCTCCTACGAGCAGTACTTC.